The clone carrying this T cell receptor (beta chain) has a handful of counts. Antigen: not known. The sample comes from a study of post-analysis software for immune sequencing data. V gave up 2 bases and J gave up 3 bases, with 11 bases separating them. The CDR3 has 14 residues. In germline, CDR1 is MNHEY, CDR2 SMNVEV (reference sequence). Prepared libraries of TCR beta cDNA carried unique molecular identifiers. In TCRdb, the PCR reads were re-called with MiXCR into one record per CDR3 protein. Among about 400,000 distinct CDR3 sequences listed, around 33% were seen once. Whole-study findings and limits: TRBV5-6, TRBV5-1 and TRBV20-1 were among roughly five TRBV segments more frequent in patients than controls.

The J gene is TRBJ2-7, the V gene TRBV27, with D unclear. Material for sequencing was blood. The sequence was obtained from a girl aged 5-17 years with multiple sclerosis. In nucleotides, the CDR3 is TGTGCCAGCAGTTTAATGAGTGGGGTCTACGAGCAGTACTTC. This codes for CASSLMSGVYEQYF.